The 11 T cell receptor beta chains below come from one sample, sequenced in a study of OX40 agonist ivuxolimab in advanced cancers. Here immunoSEQ multiplex PCR was the method, and the copy in TCRdb shows in-frame clones only, minus some. The sample includes 40,000 to 50,000 clones, around 90% of them seen just once. Sequencing was performed on CD4+ or CD8+ T cells sorted from blood, taken in a trial of the OX40 agonist ivuxolimab. Receptors originate from an adult with an advanced solid tumor such as melanoma, head and neck, liver or kidney cancer.

This clone was observed once. The chain recombines TRBV5-1 with TRBJ1-1, with D perhaps TRBD1 (5 bases). Trimming took 0 bases from V and 1 from J, leaving 10 bases between them. The CDR3 has 15 amino acids. In germline, CDR1 is SGHRS, CDR2 YFSETQ. The CDR3 nucleotides are TGCGCCAGCAGCTTGGACAGGACACCGAACACTGAAGCTTTCTTT. It yields the protein CASSLDRTPNTEAFF.

This clone was observed a few times. This chain connects TRBV15 to TRBJ1-2, with unresolved D. This CDR3 region has 15 residues. V lost 4 bases to trimming and J lost 4 bases, with 16 bases between them. CDR1 is LNHNV, CDR2 YYDKDF, per germline (reference sequence). The DNA of the CDR3 is TGTGCCACCAGCACAGAGTCCAGTTACGGCTATGGCTACACCTTC. It codes for CATSTESSYGYGYTF.

CDR3 nucleotide sequence: TGTGCCATCAGTGATTGGGGGAAGGGGGTTAACACCGGGGAGCTGTTTTTT. It codes for CAISDWGKGVNTGELFF. V usage is TRBV10-3 and J usage is TRBJ2-2; D is perhaps TRBD1 (6 bases). The CDR3 has 17 residues. V lost 3 bases to trimming and J lost 2 bases, with 16 bases between them. The V gene's germline CDR1 is ENHRY and CDR2 SYGVKD.

The V gene is TRBV7-2, the J gene TRBJ1-2, with D possibly being TRBD1 (5 bases). Trimming cost V 5 bases and J 7 bases, with 14 bases left between them. Germline CDR1 is SGHTA and CDR2 is FQGNSA. The CDR3 is 13 amino acids. CDR3 residues: CASSTRARGGYTF. As DNA, the CDR3 is TGTGCCAGCAGCACTCGCGCAAGGGGTGGCTACACCTTC.

The chain combines TRBV9 with TRBJ1-2, with 9 bases matching TRBD1. The CDR3 is made up of 15 amino acids. CDR1 and CDR2 (germline): SGDLS, YYNGEE. The V segment lost 0 bases and the J segment 2 bases; nucleotides outside the gene matches: 2. For the CDR3, the DNA is TGTGCCAGCAGCGTAGATGGGACAGGGAACTATGGCTACACCTTC. Protein sequence: CASSVDGTGNYGYTF.

This sequence joins TRBV6-6 and TRBJ1-2; D gene unclear. The CDR3 has 14 residues. V shed 6 bases and J shed 5 bases, with 16 bases lying between them. Germline values: CDR1 MNHNY, CDR2 SVGAGI (reference sequence). The CDR3 loop reads CASRDTGKGYGYTF. The CDR3 nucleotides read TGTGCCAGCAGAGACACCGGGAAGGGATATGGCTACACCTTC.

This chain uses TRBV6-5 with TRBJ1-4; D not certain. CDR1 and CDR2 from the germline V gene are MNHEY and SVGAGI. V gave up 0 bases and J gave up 4 bases, with 12 bases separating them. The CDR3 is made up of 16 amino acids. The CDR3 DNA follows: TGTGCCAGCAGTTACTCACCAGCCTCGGGTAATGAAAAACTGTTTTTT. It specifies CASSYSPASGNEKLFF.

The CDR3 coding sequence is TGTGCCAGCAGCTTAGTCAGGTCGGTACCCTACGAGCAGTACTTC. Protein product: CASSLVRSVPYEQYF. The chain employs TRBV7-9 and TRBJ2-7; D not certain. CDR3 length: 15 amino acids. V shed 1 base and J shed 2 bases, with 12 bases lying between them. CDR1 SEHNR and CDR2 FQNEAQ come from the germline V gene (reference sequence). Full variable domain (remainder filled in from reference TRBV7-9 and TRBJ2-7): DTGVSQNPRHKITKRGQNVTFRCDPISEHNRLYWYRQTLGQGPEFLTYFQNEAQLEKSRLLSDRFSAERPKGSFSTLEIQRTEQGDSAMYLCASSLVRSVPYEQYFGPGTRLTVT.

The chain employs TRBV28 and TRBJ1-2, with D unclear. The ends were cut back, 7 bases at V and 2 bases at J, with 17 bases in the middle. CDR1 MDHEN and CDR2 SYDVKM come from the germline V gene. There are 15 residues in the CDR3. The CDR3 DNA reads TGTGCCAGCAACCTGTTCTCCGATAAAAACTATGGCTACACCTTC. Translating gives CASNLFSDKNYGYTF.

The rearrangement links TRBV18 to TRBJ1-1; D call uncertain. The CDR3 runs to 13 residues. Trimming shortened V by 3 bases and J by 4 bases, and 9 bases separated the two germline ends. Per germline, CDR1 KGHSH and CDR2 LQKENI. This CDR3 is CASSPGVGTEAFF. The DNA of the CDR3 is TGTGCCAGCTCACCCGGGGTGGGCACTGAAGCTTTCTTT.

This chain connects TRBV4-1 to TRBJ1-2; TRBD1 aligns across 8 bases. The CDR3 extends over 16 amino acids. V lost 1 base and J lost 2; bases outside the gene matches: 6. Germline lookup yields CDR1 MGHRA and CDR2 YSYEKL. DNA for the CDR3: TGCGCCAGCAGCCAAGCCGACAGGGGAACCAACTATGGCTACACCTTC. This translates into CASSQADRGTNYGYTF.